Listed here are 11 T cell receptor beta chains from one sample, sequenced in a study of technical replicates of blood from a handful of donors (dated by TCRdb to 2017 to 2019). The library relied on the immunoSEQ multiplex PCR assay. This is the immuneACCESS table as TCRdb keeps it, with only in-frame sequences that have V and J called. A part of the clones is gone; compared with another copy, unresolved V genes explain less than half, and the rest is unexplained. The sample table records around 80,000 clones; 70% to 90% of these occur just once. Of the sample, roughly 0.38% falls within the top ten clones. Sequenced input: T cells isolated from PBMCs. These receptors were collected from a human donor in good health.

This rearrangement joins TRBV6-1 to TRBJ1-2, with D perhaps matching TRBD1 (5 bases). The CDR3 contains 15 residues. V was clipped by 6 bases and J by 8 bases, with 22 bases between them. Germline V gene sequence: CDR1 MNHNS, CDR2 SASEGT. CDR3 sequence: CASRRSGTHSFGYTF. The CDR3 DNA reads TGTGCCAGCAGGCGATCCGGGACTCACTCGTTCGGCTACACCTTC.

The V call is TRBV11-3, the J call TRBJ1-1; D not certain. Trimming shortened V by 7 bases and J by 9 bases, and 18 bases separated the two germline ends. This CDR3 comprises 13 residues. Germline CDR1 and CDR2: SGHNT and YENEEA. This chain's CDR3 is CASNREGFGQAFF. DNA of the CDR3: TGTGCCAGCAACCGAGAAGGTTTTGGGCAAGCTTTCTTT.

The chain links TRBV6-5 to TRBJ2-7, with D possibly being TRBD1 (6 bases). Trimming pared 5 bases from V and 6 bases from J, leaving 14 bases between. This CDR3 spans 13 amino acids. From germline, CDR1 is MNHEY and CDR2 SVGAGI. The CDR3 region is CASSRGHPPEQYF. The DNA of the CDR3 is TGTGCCAGCAGTCGGGGACATCCCCCCGAGCAGTACTTC.

This clone was found a few times. V usage is TRBV28 and J usage is TRBJ2-7; no firm D call. V shed 2 bases and J shed 7 bases, with 9 bases lying between them. The CDR3 runs to 12 residues. Looked up from germline, CDR1 is MDHEN and CDR2 is SYDVKM. CDR3 sequence: CASSLNTREQYF. The CDR3 DNA is TGTGCCAGCAGTTTAAATACGAGGGAGCAGTACTTC.

This clone was seen a single time. The chain couples TRBV27 to TRBJ1-3; D gene uncertain. The CDR3 loop spans 14 amino acids. Germline loops: CDR1 MNHEY, CDR2 SMNVEV (reference sequence). Trimming cost V 7 bases and J 0 bases, with 10 bases left between them. The CDR3 coding sequence is TGTGCCAGCACCAATACCGGCTCTGGAAACACCATATATTTT. Its translation is CASTNTGSGNTIYF.

The genes are TRBV28 and TRBJ1-2; tentatively, D is TRBD1 (5 bases). V was pared by 1 base and J by 2 bases, with 14 bases between. The CDR3 length is 16 residues. Germline V gives CDR1 MDHEN, CDR2 SYDVKM. Here the CDR3 DNA reads TGTGCCAGCAGTTTATTGGCGGGGACCCAGAACTATGGCTACACCTTC. It specifies CASSLLAGTQNYGYTF.

The CDR3 loop is CAWSLGAGNTIYF. DNA for the CDR3: TGTGCCTGGAGCCTGGGGGCAGGAAACACCATATATTTT. The chain uses TRBV30 and TRBJ1-3; D might be TRBD1 (6 bases). Per the germline V gene, CDR1 is GTSNPN and CDR2 is SVGIG (reference sequence). CDR3 length: 13 residues. The germline V and J ends were trimmed by 3 bases and 4 bases, with 10 bases remaining between them.

The J gene is TRBJ2-1, the V gene TRBV7-8; the match to TRBD2 covers 9 bases. The length of the CDR3 is 16 residues. The germline V gene has CDR1 SGHVS and CDR2 FQNEAQ. Trimming took 4 bases from V and 4 from J; bases not matched to a gene: 8. The CDR3 coding sequence is TGTGCCAGCAGCTCGTCCGGACTAGCGAGTTACAATGAGCAGTTCTTC. Amino acids: CASSSSGLASYNEQFF. The entire variable domain, with the rest obtained from reference TRBV7-8 and TRBJ2-1, is as follows: GAGVSQSPRYKVAKRGQDVALRCDPISGHVSLFWYQQALGQGPEFLTYFQNEAQLDKSGLPSDRFFAERPEGSVSTLKIQRTQQEDSAVYLCASSSSGLASYNEQFFGPGTRLTVL.

The chain carries TRBV5-1 and TRBJ1-1; D is possibly TRBD1 (5 bases). The CDR3 is 12 amino acids. Trimming shortened V by 7 bases and J by 5 bases, and 12 bases separated the two germline ends. Germline V gene sequence: CDR1 SGHRS, CDR2 YFSETQ. The CDR3 DNA reads as TGCGCCAGCGGGCTGGGGGGAACTGAAGCTTTCTTT. Protein: CASGLGGTEAFF.

V usage is TRBV18 and J usage is TRBJ1-5, with a tentative D call TRBD1 (6 bases). From germline, CDR1 is KGHSH and CDR2 LQKENI. This CDR3 region has 16 residues. V was pared by 0 bases and J by 3 bases, with 12 bases between. The CDR3 spells CASSPPGGAYNQPQHF. CDR3 coding DNA: TGTGCCAGCTCACCACCGGGGGGGGCCTACAATCAGCCCCAGCATTTT.

The count of this clone is one. The V call is TRBV19, the J call TRBJ1-4; no firm D call. Germline CDR1 is LNHDA and CDR2 is SQIVND (reference sequence). Between the trimmed V and J ends, which lost 6 bases and 4 bases, there was a span of 15 bases. This CDR3 is built from 15 residues. CDR3 nucleotide sequence: TGTGCCAGTAGCACCGCGCGGGGTCTTAATGAAAAACTGTTTTTT. Its protein product is CASSTARGLNEKLFF. The full variable domain, rest sourced from reference TRBV19 and TRBJ1-4, is DGGITQSPKYLFRKEGQNVTLSCEQNLNHDAMYWYRQDPGQGLRLIYYSQIVNDFQKGDIAEGYSVSREKKESFPLTVTSAQKNPTAFYLCASSTARGLNEKLFFGSGTQLSVL.